The next 14 T cell receptor beta chains were all read from a single sample in a study of blood T cell repertoires in COVID-19. Only in-frame clones appear in the TCRdb table, and some are missing; sequencing was by immunoSEQ multiplex PCR. The sample records 250,000 to 350,000 clones, about 86% being singletons. Input material: peripheral blood. The source of these receptors is a woman between 65 and 79 years old with COVID-19, enrolled during active disease.

The chain links TRBV7-3 to TRBJ2-5; the match to TRBD2 covers 8 bases. CDR1 and CDR2 from the germline V gene are SGHTA and FQGTGA. After removal of 6 bases from V and 2 bases from J, the junction contained 8 bases not matched to a gene. This CDR3 region has 15 residues. CDR3 protein: CASSLNSGKQETQYF. The DNA for the CDR3 is TGTGCCAGCAGTCTCAATAGCGGGAAACAAGAGACCCAGTACTTC.

This sequence joins TRBV5-6 and TRBJ2-5; D is unclear. CDR1 is SGHDT, CDR2 YYEEEE, per germline. V dropped 0 bases and J dropped 5 bases, with 11 bases sitting between them. The length of the CDR3 is 14 residues. CDR3 sequence reads: CASSLAKLFETQYF. CDR3 coding DNA: TGTGCCAGCAGCTTGGCCAAGCTTTTCGAGACCCAGTACTTC.

The J gene is TRBJ2-1, the V gene TRBV4-3, with 13 bases aligning to TRBD2. Germline CDR1 is LGHNA and CDR2 is YSLEER. With V trimmed by 0 bases and J by 10 bases, 12 bases remained unmatched. The CDR3 length is 18 residues. The CDR3 here is CASSQDPSGLAGSGEQFF. CDR3 nucleotides: TGCGCCAGCAGCCAAGATCCCTCGGGACTAGCGGGGTCGGGGGAGCAGTTCTTC.

The gene calls are TRBV5-1 and TRBJ2-3, with TRBD1 identical over 10 bases. Germline CDR1 SGHRS, CDR2 YFSETQ. V shed 3 bases and J 5 bases; nucleotides not matched to a gene: 9. There are 16 residues in the CDR3. CDR3 DNA sequence: TGCGCCAGCAGCTGGTCCGGGACAGGGGCGGGAGATACGCAGTATTTT. It specifies CASSWSGTGAGDTQYF.

The chain uses TRBV28 and TRBJ1-2, with 8 bases lining up with TRBD1. Germline lookup yields CDR1 MDHEN and CDR2 SYDVKM. This CDR3 spans 13 amino acids. With 7 bases clipped from V and 5 bases from J, the junction kept 6 bases outside the gene matches. The chain's CDR3 is CASTGDRSYGYTF. In DNA, the CDR3 is TGTGCCAGCACCGGGGACAGGTCGTATGGCTACACCTTC.

The table lists this clone with a few counts. The chain recombines TRBV29-1 with TRBJ1-2; 8 bases agree with TRBD1. The CDR3 is made up of 12 amino acids. Per germline, CDR1 SQVTM and CDR2 ANQGSEA. J was trimmed by 9 bases and V by 7 bases; bases with no gene match: 10. CDR3 sequence reads: CSALGRQGSYTF. The CDR3 coding sequence is TGCAGCGCACTCGGGAGACAGGGGAGCTACACCTTC.

About this clone: It is unclear where the CDR3 begins or ends on the DNA, so no DNA is shown, and the CDR3 is as TCRdb lists it. The chain has TRBV12-3 or TRBV12-4 and TRBJ2-5; the table's D call TRBD2 went unverified against the DNA. The CDR3 is 11 amino acids long, termini counted. The CDR3 loop is CASSSSETQYF.

The chain joins TRBV18 to TRBJ1-6; TRBD1 is a possible D gene (6 bases). V lost 3 bases and J lost 6, with 9 bases in between. There are 14 residues in the CDR3. Germline V gene sequence: CDR1 KGHSH, CDR2 LQKENI. DNA of the CDR3: TGTGCCAGCTCACCGGACAGCCTTAATTCACCCCTCCACTTT. It translates to CASSPDSLNSPLHF. The variable domain in full, completed from reference TRBV18 and TRBJ1-6, reads NAGVMQNPRHLVRRRGQEARLRCSPMKGHSHVYWYRQLPEEGLKFMVYLQKENIIDESGMPKERFSAEFPKEGPSILRIQQVVRGDSAAYFCASSPDSLNSPLHFGNGTRLTVT.

The chain carries TRBV3-1 (or the pseudogene TRBV3-2) and TRBJ2-7; TRBD1 matches 8 bases. The CDR3 is 15 amino acids. Germline loops: CDR1 LGHDT, CDR2 YNNKEL (reference sequence). The V and J ends lost 4 bases and 2 bases, in that order; junction bases with no gene match: 7. The DNA of the CDR3 is TGTGCCAGCAGCCTCGGACAGGGTTTTACCTACGAGCAGTACTTC. It translates to CASSLGQGFTYEQYF.

Concerning this clone itself: The sample has other DNA sequences that encode this CDR3 too. This chain uses TRBV18 with TRBJ2-3; D is ambiguous. Between the trimmed V and J ends, which lost 1 base and 0 bases, there was a span of 8 bases. The length of the CDR3 is 15 residues. Germline V gives CDR1 KGHSH, CDR2 LQKENI. CDR3 region: CASSPLAGSTDTQYF. The CDR3 DNA reads as TGTGCCAGCTCACCACTTGCCGGGAGCACAGATACGCAGTATTTT.

This chain joins TRBV5-1 and TRBJ1-3, with 9 bases matching TRBD1. With 2 bases clipped from V and 4 bases from J, the junction kept 10 bases outside the gene matches. Per germline, CDR1 SGHRS and CDR2 YFSETQ. This CDR3 contains 17 residues. CDR3 DNA: TGCGCCAGCAGCTTCCACCCCGGGACAGGGCAAGGAAACACCATATATTTT. Protein product: CASSFHPGTGQGNTIYF.

The gene calls are TRBV19 and TRBJ2-1; perhaps TRBD1 as D (5 bases). The CDR3 contains 13 residues. The V gene's germline CDR1 is LNHDA and CDR2 SQIVND (reference sequence). Deletions cut 6 bases from V and 8 bases from J, with 14 bases between. The CDR3 is CASSSRARDEQFF. The CDR3 DNA reads as TGTGCCAGTAGCTCCAGGGCCCGGGATGAGCAGTTCTTC.

The V and J genes are TRBV5-1 and TRBJ2-7; 7 bases align to TRBD1. Germline lookup yields CDR1 SGHRS and CDR2 YFSETQ. Trimming at V came to 2 bases and at J to 5 bases, leaving 4 bases not matched to a gene. This CDR3 has 13 amino acids. The CDR3 region has the DNA TGCGCCAGCAGCTTCCAGGGGGTGGACGAGCAGTACTTC. Its translation: CASSFQGVDEQYF.

V gene TRBV20-1 combines with J gene TRBJ1-1; D is undetermined. Trimming took off 6 bases at V and 4 bases at J, with 6 bases between the two ends. From germline, CDR1 is DFQATT and CDR2 SNEGSKA (reference sequence). The CDR3 totals 10 residues. The CDR3 nucleotides read TGCAGTGCGGGAGCCACTGAAGCTTTCTTT. It encodes CSAGATEAFF.